This T cell receptor beta chain was recovered during a study of neurological immune-mediated disorders. Notes on the study in general: CDR3 amino acid sequences of expanded clones were not shared across subjects, a result suggesting private repertoires in all groups. The study found the most TCR clonal expansion in HTLV-1-associated myelopathy and the least in multiple sclerosis, below healthy controls.

This CDR3 comprises 14 residues. V was shortened by 2 bases and J by 3 bases, with 8 bases between the two germline ends. Germline values: CDR1 SGHTA, CDR2 FQGNSA. Indicated time point: longitudinal time-point 2. The controls, all healthy individuals, were blood bank volunteers in Maryland, USA. This clonotype was found many times. Its target is not known. Synthesis of cDNA used 5'RACE (with 10-nucleotide random UMIs). Via MiXCR, TCRdb re-called the 5' RACE reads, giving one row per CDR3 protein. The repertoire holds some 60,000 distinct CDR3 sequences, with around a tenth as singletons. The sequencing sample was made of PBMCs. The clonotype originates from a man aged 30-40 years in good health. The chain has TRBV7-2 and TRBJ1-3; possibly TRBD1 for D (5 bases). CDR3 region: CASSLRGDGNTIYF. The CDR3 DNA reads TGTGCCAGCAGCTTAAGGGGTGATGGAAACACCATATATTTT. The entire variable domain, with the rest obtained from reference TRBV7-2 and TRBJ1-3, is as follows: GAGVSQSPSNKVTEKGKDVELRCDPISGHTALYWYRQSLGQGLEFLIYFQGNSAPDKSGLPSDRFSAERTGGSVSTLTIQRTQQEDSAVYLCASSLRGDGNTIYFGEGSWLTVV.